Listed below are T cell receptor beta chains from one sample, sequenced in a study of shared clonotypes between healthy human individuals. Sequencing was performed with immunoSEQ multiplex PCR; in TCRdb, only in-frame clones are kept and a portion is missing. The top ten hold about 0.39% of the sample, which has 2 million to 3 million clones, approximately 94% seen once. The specimen was naive CD4+ T cells from PBMCs. The receptor source for this set is a man younger than 35 in good health. Some clones in this sample may be carry-over from other donors' samples. The CDR3 runs from the conserved cysteine through the conserved F or W. D genes are given only for firm matches. Clone size is not always given. Where it is, it says once, few, many or a class for expanded clones.

clone_size j_call v_call d_call cdr3_nt cdr3_aa
. TRBJ1-4 TRBV6-5 . TGTGCCAGCAGTTCCAATGAAAAACTGTTTTTT CASSSNEKLFF
once TRBJ2-7 TRBV4-1 TRBD1 TGCGCCAGCAGCCTAGCCGGGACAGGGATCTACGAGCAGTACTTC CASSLAGTGIYEQYF
. TRBJ2-1 TRBV6-4 . TGTGCCAGCAGTGAAAAGGACAGACGCTCCTACAATGAGCAGTTCTTC CASSEKDRRSYNEQFF
once TRBJ2-2 TRBV19 . TGTGCCAGTACCTCTGGGGCAGACTACACCGGGGAGCTGTTTTTT CASTSGADYTGELFF
. TRBJ2-5 TRBV4-1 TRBD1 TGCGCCAGCAGCCAAGATATACAGGGGGTAGAGACCCAGTACTTC CASSQDIQGVETQYF
. TRBJ1-3 TRBV6-5 . TGTGCCAGCAGTTGCTCGAGAGGGGACGTAGGAAACACCATATATTTT CASSCSRGDVGNTIYF
. TRBJ2-3 TRBV27 TRBD1 TGTGCCAGCAGCCCGGGACAGGGGGCGTCAGATACGCAGTATTTT CASSPGQGASDTQYF
. TRBJ2-1 TRBV5-1 TRBD1 TGCGCCAGCAGCTGGGGAGGACAGGGGGCCAATGAGCAGTTCTTC CASSWGGQGANEQFF
. TRBJ2-7 TRBV28 . TGTGCCAGCAGGACCATCATCTACGAGCAGTACTTC CASRTIIYEQYF
. TRBJ2-4 TRBV28 TRBD1 TGTGCCAGCAGTGGGGACAGCGTTTCCAAAAACATTCAGTACTTC CASSGDSVSKNIQYF
once TRBJ1-6 TRBV7-3 . TGTGCCAGCAGCTTAATGTTCTCCTATAATTCACCCCTCCACTTT CASSLMFSYNSPLHF
. TRBJ1-1 TRBV29-1 . TGCAGCGTTGAACAGACGGGTGAAGCTTTCTTT CSVEQTGEAFF
. TRBJ2-5 TRBV9 TRBD1 TGTGCCAGCAGCGTGGGGACAGGGAAAGAGACCCAGTACTTC CASSVGTGKETQYF
. TRBJ1-2 TRBV9 . TGTGCCAGCAGCGAGGGGTACGGGTATGGCTACACCTTC CASSEGYGYGYTF
. TRBJ1-4 TRBV18 TRBD1 TGTGCCAGCTCACGTTCGACAGGGGGTTTGGAAAAACTGTTTTTT CASSRSTGGLEKLFF
. TRBJ1-5 TRBV28 TRBD1 TGTGCCAGCAGTCTTACAGGGGCGTCCCTGAGTGAGCCCCAGCATTTT CASSLTGASLSEPQHF
. TRBJ2-7 TRBV5-1 . TGCGCCAGCAGTTCCCCTGACAGTTGGGACTCCTACGAGCAGTACTTC CASSSPDSWDSYEQYF
few TRBJ2-7 TRBV9 TRBD1 TGTGCCAGCAGTGGGACAGGGCCCTACGAGCAGTACTTC CASSGTGPYEQYF
. TRBJ2-3 TRBV19 TRBD2 TGTGCCAGTAGTGCTCCGGGACTAGCGGGAGCGGGAGATACGCAGTATTTT CASSAPGLAGAGDTQYF
. TRBJ1-1 TRBV10-1 TRBD1 TGCGCCAGCAGTGGACAGGGGGCAGGCACTGAAGCTTTCTTT CASSGQGAGTEAFF
. TRBJ1-3 TRBV4-2 TRBD1 TGTGCCAGCAGCCAAGAGCCTCGGGACAGCGGAAACACCATATATTTT CASSQEPRDSGNTIYF
. TRBJ1-5 TRBV5-5 . TGTGCCAGCAGCTCGCAGGGTTCGAGCAATCAGCCCCAGCATTTT CASSSQGSSNQPQHF
. TRBJ1-2 TRBV9 . TGTGCCAGCAGCGTCAATAGTAGGGGTACGGGCTATGGCTACACCTTC CASSVNSRGTGYGYTF
. TRBJ2-2 TRBV4-2 TRBD2 TGTGCCAGCAGCCAAGACCCGGGACTAGCGGGAGGGAATCCAAACACCGGGGAGCTGTTTTTT CASSQDPGLAGGNPNTGELFF
. TRBJ1-5 TRBV9 . TGTGCCAGCAGCGTAGACCCGGCTGATCAGCCCCAGCATTTT CASSVDPADQPQHF
. TRBJ2-7 TRBV7-9 TRBD2 TGTGCCAGCAGCCATACTAGCGGCTCCCCCTACGAGCAGTACTTC CASSHTSGSPYEQYF
. TRBJ2-1 TRBV6-4 . TGTGCCAGCGGAAGAGGCGGGCTAGCGGAGCAGTTCTTC CASGRGGLAEQFF
. TRBJ2-3 TRBV7-2 TRBD2 TGTGCCAGCAGCTTAGGGCTAGCGGGAGGGGCAGATACGCAGTATTTT CASSLGLAGGADTQYF
. TRBJ2-2 TRBV19 . TGTGCCAGTAGTATAGAGGGAGTCGCCGGGGAGCTGTTTTTT CASSIEGVAGELFF
. TRBJ1-1 TRBV4-1 . TGCGCCAGCAGCCAAGGATGGTACACTGAAGCTTTCTTT CASSQGWYTEAFF
. TRBJ2-1 TRBV29-1 . TGCAGCGTTGCAGGGGCCCAGCGCTCCTACAATGAGCAGTTCTTC CSVAGAQRSYNEQFF
. TRBJ2-7 TRBV7-2 . TGTGCCAGCAGCTCAGGTATGACCTACGAGCAGTACTTC CASSSGMTYEQYF
few TRBJ1-1 TRBV6-5 . TGTGCCAGCAGTTTGGGGGGTTTGGTAGCTTTCTTT CASSLGGLVAFF
. TRBJ2-2 TRBV18 TRBD2 TGTGCCAGCTCACCAATCCTAGCGGGAAACACCGGGGAGCTGTTTTTT CASSPILAGNTGELFF
. TRBJ2-7 TRBV4-1 . TGCGCCAGCAGCCAAGATGCAGCTAACCGGGACGAGCAGTACTTC CASSQDAANRDEQYF
once TRBJ2-7 TRBV7-8 . TGTGCCAGCAGCTTAGGGGCCATGCACTCCTACGAGCAGTACTTC CASSLGAMHSYEQYF
. TRBJ2-7 TRBV9 TRBD1 TGTGCCAGCAGTGCCGGGACAGGTAGTTTTTACGAGCAGTACTTC CASSAGTGSFYEQYF
. TRBJ2-3 TRBV10-2 TRBD2 TGTGCCAGCACACAGCGGGAGCCCTCTGTTACGCAGTATTTT CASTQREPSVTQYF
. TRBJ1-5 TRBV18 TRBD1 TGTGCCAGCTCACCCCGACAGGGGGCTGGCAATCAGCCCCAGCATTTT CASSPRQGAGNQPQHF
. TRBJ2-7 TRBV6-5 TRBD2 TGTGCCAGCAGTTCCGGGGGGGGCACAGGGTGGAACGAGCAGTACTTC CASSSGGGTGWNEQYF
. TRBJ2-1 TRBV10-1 TRBD2 TGCGCCAGCAGTGAAACCGGGGCTAGCGGAACCTACAATGAGCAGTTCTTC CASSETGASGTYNEQFF